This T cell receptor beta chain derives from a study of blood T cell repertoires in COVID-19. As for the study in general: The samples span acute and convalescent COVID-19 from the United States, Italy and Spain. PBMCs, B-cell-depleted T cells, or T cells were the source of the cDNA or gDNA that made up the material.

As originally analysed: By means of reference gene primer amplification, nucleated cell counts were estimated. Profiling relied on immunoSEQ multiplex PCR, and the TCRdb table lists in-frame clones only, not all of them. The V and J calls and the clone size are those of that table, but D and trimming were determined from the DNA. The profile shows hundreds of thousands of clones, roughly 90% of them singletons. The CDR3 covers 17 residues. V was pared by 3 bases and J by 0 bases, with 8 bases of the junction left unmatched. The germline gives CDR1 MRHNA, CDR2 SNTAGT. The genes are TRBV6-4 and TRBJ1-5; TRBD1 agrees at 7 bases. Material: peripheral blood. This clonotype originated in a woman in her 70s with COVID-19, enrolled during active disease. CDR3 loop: CASSEDDREYSNQPQHF. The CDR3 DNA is TGTGCCAGCAGTGAGGACGACAGGGAATATAGCAATCAGCCCCAGCATTTT.